What follows are 14 T cell receptor beta chains derived from one specimen sequenced in a study of OX40 agonist ivuxolimab in advanced cancers. Preparation of the library involved the immunoSEQ multiplex PCR assay. Here the immuneACCESS table is served through TCRdb, limited to in-frame sequences with V and J called. Missing clones are a known gap in these copies; in checked studies unresolved V genes cover under half, and the rest lacks a known reason. Recorded for this sample are tens of thousands of clones; approximately 86% of them occurred a single time. The ten largest clones take up around 0.6% of the sample. The material sequenced was CD4+ or CD8+ T cells sorted from blood, taken in a trial of the OX40 agonist ivuxolimab. Receptors were obtained from an adult with an advanced solid tumor such as melanoma, head and neck, liver or kidney cancer.

This clone was seen a single time. The rearrangement uses TRBV21-1 and TRBJ2-5; the table calls TRBD1, which could not be checked here. TRBV21-1 corresponds to a pseudogene. The CDR3 consists of 15 residues. The CDR3 spells CASSTRDICGETQYF. CDR3 in DNA: TGTGCCAGCAGCACCCGGGACATCTGTGGGGAGACCCAGTACTTC.

The V and J genes are TRBV7-2 and TRBJ2-7; D call uncertain. This CDR3 is built from 12 residues. V lost 1 base and J lost 4, with 5 bases in between. Germline V gene data show CDR1 as SGHTA and CDR2 as FQGNSA. CDR3 nucleotide sequence: TGTGCCAGCAGCTTAGACGTTTACGAGCAGTACTTC. Amino acids: CASSLDVYEQYF.

The chain uses TRBV2 and TRBJ2-3; D possibly uses TRBD1 or TRBD2 (5 bases each). This CDR3 is built from 16 residues. Germline CDR1 and CDR2: SNHLY and FYNNEI. With 5 bases removed from V and 0 bases from J, the gap between germline ends came to 15 bases. CDR3 amino acids: CASSSGASPSTDTQYF. The CDR3, as DNA: TGTGCCAGCAGTTCCGGGGCCAGCCCTAGCACAGATACGCAGTATTTT.

The rearrangement uses TRBV20-1 and TRBJ2-1; D is uncertain. Trimming shortened V by 3 bases and J by 7 bases, and 4 bases separated the two germline ends. The CDR3 extends over 10 amino acids. Germline CDR1 reads DFQATT; CDR2 reads SNEGSKA (reference sequence). The CDR3: CSARVNEQFF. The CDR3 coding sequence is TGCAGTGCTAGGGTAAATGAGCAGTTCTTC.

This chain joins TRBV6-5 and TRBJ2-5; unclear D gene. Trimming removed 2 bases at V and 1 base at J, with 11 bases between. The CDR3 extends over 15 amino acids. Germline V gene data show CDR1 as MNHEY and CDR2 as SVGAGI. The CDR3 nucleotides read TGTGCCAGCAGTTACGTACCCTCCCTCCAAGAGACCCAGTACTTC. Its translation: CASSYVPSLQETQYF.

V gene TRBV18 combines with J gene TRBJ2-5; TRBD2 matches 8 bases. Trimming cost V 0 bases and J 2 bases; bases outside gene matches: 2. The CDR3 totals 15 residues. Germline values: CDR1 KGHSH, CDR2 LQKENI. The chain's CDR3 is CASSPPVAGQETQYF. The CDR3 coding sequence is TGTGCCAGCTCACCACCGGTAGCGGGGCAAGAGACCCAGTACTTC.

This clone was counted a single time. Other DNA sequences in the same sample also yield this CDR3. The gene calls are TRBV18 and TRBJ2-7, with 9 bases lining up with TRBD1. V shed 3 bases, J shed 5 bases, and the junction held 11 bases outside the gene matches. Germline values: CDR1 KGHSH, CDR2 LQKENI. The CDR3 covers 16 residues. DNA of the CDR3: TGTGCCAGCTCACCCTCGGGACAGGGCTTGGGGAACGAGCAGTACTTC. Amino acids: CASSPSGQGLGNEQYF. Full variable domain (outside the CDR3, taken from reference TRBV18 and TRBJ2-7): NAGVMQNPRHLVRRRGQEARLRCSPMKGHSHVYWYRQLPEEGLKFMVYLQKENIIDESGMPKERFSAEFPKEGPSILRIQQVVRGDSAAYFCASSPSGQGLGNEQYFGPGTRLTVT.

This chain links TRBV28 with TRBJ1-2; D uncertain. Per the germline V gene, CDR1 is MDHEN and CDR2 is SYDVKM. V was clipped by 2 bases and J by 4 bases, with 11 bases between them. This CDR3 has 14 residues. The CDR3 loop is CASSLTLPPYGYTF. CDR3 DNA: TGTGCCAGCAGTTTAACCCTCCCCCCCTATGGCTACACCTTC.

This rearrangement joins TRBV7-3 to TRBJ2-1; 12 nucleotides match TRBD1. In germline, CDR1 is SGHTA, CDR2 FQGTGA. The CDR3 has 16 residues. Trimming took 5 bases from V and 9 from J; bases not matched to a gene: 11. The CDR3 DNA reads as TGTGCCAGCAGCACCGGGACAGGGGGCCCCATGGCTGAGCAGTTCTTC. Translating gives CASSTGTGGPMAEQFF.

J is TRBJ1-5 and V is TRBV1; TRBD1, as called in the table, went unchecked against the DNA. TRBV1 is noted as a pseudogene. The CDR3 is 15 residues long. The CDR3: CTSEGGTGMIQPQHF. Here the CDR3 DNA reads TGCACCAGCGAGGGAGGGACAGGGATGATTCAGCCCCAGCATTTT.

The CDR3 sequence is CASSYSSGTGDNEQFF. CDR3 DNA: TGCGCCAGCAGCTACTCGTCCGGGACAGGGGACAATGAGCAGTTCTTC. J is TRBJ2-1 and V is TRBV5-1, with 10 nucleotides matching TRBD1. V shed 3 bases and J 5 bases; nucleotides not matched to a gene: 8. This CDR3 is 16 amino acids long. Germline loops: CDR1 SGHRS, CDR2 YFSETQ.

The chain employs TRBV9 and TRBJ2-7, with D maybe TRBD1 (5 bases). Germline V CDR1 and CDR2: SGDLS, YYNGEE. CDR3 size: 14 residues. V shed 3 bases and J shed 1 base, with 11 bases lying between them. CDR3 sequence (DNA): TGTGCCAGCAGCGGTAGCACAGGTTCCTACGAGCAGTACTTC. It is translated as CASSGSTGSYEQYF.

V is TRBV28 and J is TRBJ2-2; 9 bases match TRBD1. Germline V gives CDR1 MDHEN, CDR2 SYDVKM. CDR3 length: 16 amino acids. The ends lost 6 bases at V and 2 bases at J; junction bases unmatched: 7. CDR3 nucleotides: TGTGCCAGCAGGGTACAGGGGGCTGTAAACACCGGGGAGCTGTTTTTT. This sequence encodes CASRVQGAVNTGELFF.

The J gene is TRBJ2-3, the V gene TRBV5-1; 10 bases line up with TRBD2. Losses at the gene ends were 4 bases for V and 0 bases for J; bases not matched to a gene: 14. Germline-derived CDR1 and CDR2 are SGHRS and YFSETQ. The CDR3 runs to 19 residues. CDR3 DNA sequence: TGCGCCAGCAGCCCTGACCCGGGACTAGCGTTGTCTAGCACAGATACGCAGTATTTT. Encoded protein: CASSPDPGLALSSTDTQYF.